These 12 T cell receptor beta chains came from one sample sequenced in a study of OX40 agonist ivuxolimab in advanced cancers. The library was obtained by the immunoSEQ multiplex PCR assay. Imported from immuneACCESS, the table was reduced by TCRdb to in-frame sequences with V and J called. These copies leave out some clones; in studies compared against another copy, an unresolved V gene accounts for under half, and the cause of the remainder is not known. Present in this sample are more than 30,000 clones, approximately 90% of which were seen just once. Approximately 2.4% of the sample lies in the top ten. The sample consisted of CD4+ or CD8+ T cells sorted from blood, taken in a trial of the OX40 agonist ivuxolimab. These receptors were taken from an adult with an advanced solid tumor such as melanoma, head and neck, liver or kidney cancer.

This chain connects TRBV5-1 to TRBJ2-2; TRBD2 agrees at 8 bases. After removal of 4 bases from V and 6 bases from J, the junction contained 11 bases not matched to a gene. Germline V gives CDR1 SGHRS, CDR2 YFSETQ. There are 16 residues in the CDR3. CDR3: CASSPGGSGAAGELFF. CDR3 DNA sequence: TGCGCCAGCAGCCCGGGAGGTAGCGGGGCGGCCGGGGAGCTGTTTTTT.

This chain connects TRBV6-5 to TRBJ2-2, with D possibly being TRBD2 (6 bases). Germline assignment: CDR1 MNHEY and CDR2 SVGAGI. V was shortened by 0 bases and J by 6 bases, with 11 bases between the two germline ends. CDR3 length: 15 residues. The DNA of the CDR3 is TGTGCCAGCAGTTACTCAGGTCCGGGGGCCGGGGAGCTGTTTTTT. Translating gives CASSYSGPGAGELFF.

The CDR3 loop is CATSRERLAGGSTDTQYF. CDR3 DNA: TGTGCCACCAGCAGAGAAAGACTAGCGGGGGGAAGCACAGATACGCAGTATTTT. V usage is TRBV15 and J usage is TRBJ2-3; 13 nucleotides line up with TRBD2. With 0 bases clipped from V and 0 bases from J, the junction kept 3 bases outside the gene matches. Per germline, CDR1 LNHNV and CDR2 YYDKDF (reference sequence). CDR3 length: 18 amino acids.

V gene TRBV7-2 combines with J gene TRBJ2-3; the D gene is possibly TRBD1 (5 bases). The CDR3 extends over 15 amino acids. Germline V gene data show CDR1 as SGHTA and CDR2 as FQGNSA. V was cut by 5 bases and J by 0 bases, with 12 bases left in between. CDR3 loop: CASSPSWGSTDTQYF. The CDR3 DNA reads TGTGCCAGCAGCCCCTCATGGGGCAGCACAGATACGCAGTATTTT.

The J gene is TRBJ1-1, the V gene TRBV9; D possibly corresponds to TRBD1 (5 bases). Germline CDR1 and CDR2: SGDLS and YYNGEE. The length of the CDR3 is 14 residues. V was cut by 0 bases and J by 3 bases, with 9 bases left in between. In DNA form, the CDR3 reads TGTGCCAGCAGCGTAGACGGGGACGACACTGAAGCTTTCTTT. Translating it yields CASSVDGDDTEAFF.

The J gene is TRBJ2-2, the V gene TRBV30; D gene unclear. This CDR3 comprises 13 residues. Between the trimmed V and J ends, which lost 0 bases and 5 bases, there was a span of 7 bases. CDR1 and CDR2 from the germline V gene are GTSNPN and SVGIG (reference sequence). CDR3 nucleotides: TGTGCCTGGAGTGTACAACGGACCGGGGAGCTGTTTTTT. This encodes CAWSVQRTGELFF.

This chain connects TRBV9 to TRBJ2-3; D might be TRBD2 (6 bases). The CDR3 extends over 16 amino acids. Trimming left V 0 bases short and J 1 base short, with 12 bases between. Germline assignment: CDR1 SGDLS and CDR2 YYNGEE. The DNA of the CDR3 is TGTGCCAGCAGCGTAGAGGGCAGGGAGGGCACAGATACGCAGTATTTT. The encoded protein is CASSVEGREGTDTQYF.

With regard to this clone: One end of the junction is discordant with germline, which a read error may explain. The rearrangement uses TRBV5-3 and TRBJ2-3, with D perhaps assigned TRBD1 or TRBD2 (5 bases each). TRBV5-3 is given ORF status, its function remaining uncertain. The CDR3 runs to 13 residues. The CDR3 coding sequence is TGTGCCAGCAGCTTGTCCAGTTTGGGGGATAAGTATTTT. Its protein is CASSLSSLGDKYF.

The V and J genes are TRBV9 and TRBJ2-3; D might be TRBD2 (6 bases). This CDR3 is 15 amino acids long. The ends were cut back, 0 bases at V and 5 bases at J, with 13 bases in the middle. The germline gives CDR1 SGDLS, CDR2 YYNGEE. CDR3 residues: CASSVVGSGRDTQYF. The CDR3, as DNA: TGTGCCAGCAGCGTAGTGGGTAGCGGCCGAGATACGCAGTATTTT.

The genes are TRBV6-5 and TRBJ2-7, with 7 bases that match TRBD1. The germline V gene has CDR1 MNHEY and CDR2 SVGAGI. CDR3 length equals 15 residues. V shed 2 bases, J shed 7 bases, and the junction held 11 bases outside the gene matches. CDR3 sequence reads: CASSYNGDRAREQYF. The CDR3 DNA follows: TGTGCCAGCAGTTACAACGGAGACAGGGCAAGGGAGCAGTACTTC.

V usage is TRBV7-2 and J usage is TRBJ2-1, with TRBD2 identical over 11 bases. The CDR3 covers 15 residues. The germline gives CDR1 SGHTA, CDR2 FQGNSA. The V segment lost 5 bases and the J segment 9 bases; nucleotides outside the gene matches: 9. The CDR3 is CASSPISGGAAEQFF. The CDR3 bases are TGTGCCAGCAGCCCTATTAGCGGGGGGGCAGCTGAGCAGTTCTTC.

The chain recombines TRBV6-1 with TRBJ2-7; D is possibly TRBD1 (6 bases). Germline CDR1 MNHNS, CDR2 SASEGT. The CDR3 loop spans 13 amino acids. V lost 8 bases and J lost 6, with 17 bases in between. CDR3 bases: TGTGCCAGCGGAGCCGGGCAGGGGAGCGAGCAGTACTTC. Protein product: CASGAGQGSEQYF.